Below, 21 T cell receptor beta chains from the same sample are listed, as sequenced in a study of metastatic and nonmetastatic thyroid tumors. Every patient was untreated before thyroid surgery. TCRdb ran MiXCR on the PCR reads. There are 20,000 to 25,000 clones in the sample; around 16% occur only once, and about a fifth lies in the top ten. Sequencing was done on a sample of blood. The receptors derive from a female donor with papillary thyroid cancer or a benign thyroid nodule (not recorded which). Some clones in this sample may be carry-over from other donors' samples.

Many counts were recorded for this clone. The genes are TRBV5-1 and TRBJ1-4; D perhaps matches TRBD1 (6 bases). Germline V lookup: CDR1 SGHRS, CDR2 YFSETQ. The CDR3 totals 14 residues. Between the trimmed V and J ends, which lost 3 bases and 8 bases, there was a span of 14 bases. The CDR3 protein is CASSSGEGVEKLFF. In DNA form, the CDR3 reads TGCGCCAGCAGCTCGGGCGAGGGGGTCGAAAAACTGTTTTTT.

This clone was detected ten times or more. In nucleotides, the CDR3 is TGTGCCAGCAGCTTGCAATTAGCGGGAGGGACAGATACGCAGTATTTT. Translation: CASSLQLAGGTDTQYF. This chain joins TRBV11-2 and TRBJ2-3; TRBD2 matches 11 bases. J gave up 3 bases and V 3 bases, and 5 bases lay outside the gene matches. This CDR3 region has 16 residues. Germline CDR1 is SGHAT and CDR2 is FQNNGV.

This clone is classed as medium-sized (0.01 to 0.1%). V gene TRBV6-1 combines with J gene TRBJ2-2; D is tentatively TRBD1 or TRBD2 (5 bases each). The CDR3 length is 15 residues. Trimming stripped 7 bases from V and 2 bases from J, with 14 bases between. In germline, CDR1 is MNHNS, CDR2 SASEGT. The CDR3 nucleotides are TGTGCCAGCACCCACCGGGACGGTAACACCGGGGAGCTGTTTTTT. This sequence encodes CASTHRDGNTGELFF.

This clone was seen many times. This rearrangement joins TRBV12-3 or TRBV12-4 to TRBJ2-2; TRBD1 is a possible D gene (5 bases). The CDR3 has 18 amino acids. V was cut by 6 bases and J by 0 bases, with 20 bases left in between. Here the CDR3 DNA reads TGTGCCAGCAGCCGACTGGGTACGAGACAGACGAACACCGGGGAGCTGTTTTTT. The encoded protein is CASSRLGTRQTNTGELFF.

This clone has a count of ten or more. The gene calls are TRBV10-1 and TRBJ2-5, with D perhaps TRBD1 (6 bases). Trimming took 6 bases from V and 7 from J, leaving 15 bases between them. The germline gives CDR1 WNHNN, CDR2 SYGVQD (reference sequence). This CDR3 comprises 13 residues. CDR3 nucleotides: TGCGCCAGCAGCCCACAGGGTCTCGGGACCCAGTACTTC. Its protein product is CASSPQGLGTQYF.

Within the sample, this clone is medium-sized. The chain combines TRBV6-6 with TRBJ2-2; 7 bases are shared with TRBD2. J lost 7 bases, V lost 0 bases, and 8 bases had no gene match. The CDR3 has 16 amino acids. Germline assignment: CDR1 MNHNY and CDR2 SVGAGI (reference sequence). As DNA, the CDR3 is TGTGCCAGCAGTTACTCGAGAGGGAGGGGCCACGGGGAGCTGTTTTTT. Amino acids: CASSYSRGRGHGELFF.

This clone appeared many times. Other DNA sequences within the sample encode an identical CDR3. This chain links TRBV24-1 with TRBJ2-1; D is perhaps TRBD2 (6 bases). Deletions cut 5 bases from V and 0 bases from J, with 13 bases between. The CDR3 extends over 16 amino acids. Germline V gene sequence: CDR1 KGHDR, CDR2 SFDVKD. The CDR3 region has the DNA TGTGCCACCAGTGGATCTATCGGGAGCTCCTACAATGAGCAGTTCTTC. Encoded protein: CATSGSIGSSYNEQFF.

The sample holds many counts of this clone. The V and J genes are TRBV20-1 and TRBJ2-3, with no clear D. The germline V and J ends were trimmed by 5 bases and 2 bases, with 17 bases remaining between them. The CDR3 spans 15 residues. The germline V gene has CDR1 DFQATT and CDR2 SNEGSKA (reference sequence). CDR3 residues: CSAAFRRTNTDTQYF. Here the CDR3 DNA reads TGCAGTGCTGCTTTCCGGCGTACTAACACAGATACGCAGTATTTT.

The V gene is TRBV18, the J gene TRBJ2-5; 10 positions match TRBD1. The CDR3 sequence is 17 residues long. The germline V gene encodes CDR1 KGHSH and CDR2 LQKENI. V shed 4 bases and J 4 bases; nucleotides not matched to a gene: 12. Written as DNA, the CDR3 is TGTGCCAGCTCACAGCAAACCTCCGGGACAGGGGTAGAGACCCAGTACTTC. Translation: CASSQQTSGTGVETQYF.

This clone was counted at least ten times. V gene TRBV29-1 combines with J gene TRBJ1-1; tentative D call: TRBD1 (6 bases). The CDR3 has 13 amino acids. Per germline, CDR1 SQVTM and CDR2 ANQGSEA. V lost 4 bases to trimming and J lost 4 bases, with 13 bases between them. The CDR3 sequence is CSVGGQLGTEAFF. CDR3 DNA: TGCAGCGTTGGAGGACAGTTGGGCACTGAAGCTTTCTTT.

This clone was seen ten or more times. The chain has TRBV5-1 and TRBJ2-3; a possible D gene is TRBD2 (6 bases). This CDR3 has 15 amino acids. Germline V gene lookup returns CDR1 SGHRS and CDR2 YFSETQ. Trimming left V 2 bases short and J 6 bases short, with 16 bases between. CDR3 in amino acids: CASSFRLVTGDTQYF. The CDR3 DNA reads as TGCGCCAGCAGCTTTCGACTAGTTACAGGCGATACGCAGTATTTT.

The sample holds many counts of this clone. This sequence joins TRBV29-1 and TRBJ2-1; 11 nucleotides line up with TRBD2. The CDR3 is made up of 14 amino acids. Per the germline V gene, CDR1 is SQVTM and CDR2 is ANQGSEA. V was clipped by 4 bases and J by 9 bases; unmatched bases: 8. CDR3 bases: TGCAGCGTTGCTCTAGCGGGAGGAAGGGGTGAGCAGTTCTTC. Its protein is CSVALAGGRGEQFF.

This clone is judged medium-sized. The gene calls are TRBV6-4 and TRBJ2-1; D is unclear. This CDR3 region has 12 residues. V lost 3 bases, J lost 7 bases, and 7 bases lay in between. The germline V gene has CDR1 MRHNA and CDR2 SNTAGT. The CDR3 DNA follows: TGTGCCAGCAGTGAGGGTGAAAATGAGCAGTTCTTC. It yields the protein CASSEGENEQFF.

By sample fraction, this clone is medium-sized. This rearrangement joins TRBV6-1 to TRBJ2-3; no clear D. CDR1 is MNHNS and CDR2 is SASEGT in the germline V gene. This CDR3 spans 11 amino acids. V was clipped by 5 bases and J by 8 bases, with 8 bases between them. CDR3 coding DNA: TGTGCCAGCAGTCTGGATCGTACGCAGTATTTT. This translates into CASSLDRTQYF.

This clone was detected many times. The chain couples TRBV28 to TRBJ1-2, with D unclear. The CDR3 consists of 15 residues. Germline V gene data show CDR1 as MDHEN and CDR2 as SYDVKM. The ends were cut back, 7 bases at V and 5 bases at J, with 20 bases in the middle. This chain's CDR3 is CASTQTSLVGYGYTF. In nucleotides, the CDR3 is TGTGCCAGCACCCAGACTTCCTTAGTAGGGTATGGCTACACCTTC.

This clone was counted at least ten times. The chain combines TRBV2 with TRBJ1-5, with TRBD1 matching over 8 bases. Germline loops: CDR1 SNHLY, CDR2 FYNNEI. CDR3 length equals 17 residues. V shed 4 bases and J 9 bases; nucleotides not matched to a gene: 17. CDR3 amino acids: CASSGTGRYIRHRPQHF. Here the CDR3 DNA reads TGTGCCAGCAGTGGGACAGGGAGGTATATCCGCCATCGGCCCCAGCATTTT.

In its sample, this clone was seen a few times. Since a much larger clone is just one base distant, this may be a read error. The chain is built from TRBV6-1 and TRBJ2-6; D gene unclear. This CDR3 region has 13 residues. The germline V gene has CDR1 MNHNS and CDR2 SASEGT. CDR3 nucleotide sequence: TGTGCCAGCGGAAGGTCTGGGTCCAACGTCCTGACTTTC. Amino acid sequence: CASGRSGSNVLTF.

In its sample, this clone was seen many times. The genes are TRBV4-1 and TRBJ1-2; D not resolved. Germline CDR1 MGHRA, CDR2 YSYEKL. CDR3 length: 15 amino acids. V dropped 0 bases and J dropped 6 bases, with 14 bases sitting between them. CDR3 protein: CASSQDDRSGDGYTF. In DNA, the CDR3 is TGCGCCAGCAGCCAAGATGACCGTTCCGGCGATGGCTACACCTTC.

This clone showed up many times. The gene calls are TRBV19 and TRBJ2-7, with D perhaps TRBD2 (6 bases). CDR1 and CDR2 from the germline V gene are LNHDA and SQIVND (reference sequence). Deletions cut 3 bases from V and 3 bases from J, with 15 bases between. CDR3 size: 15 residues. The CDR3 spells CASSMSASANYEQYF. The CDR3, as DNA: TGTGCCAGTAGTATGTCGGCTAGCGCAAACTACGAGCAGTACTTC.

This clone was observed a few times. V usage is TRBV12-3 or TRBV12-4 and J usage is TRBJ2-2; D tentatively reads TRBD1 or TRBD2 (6 bases each). V was pared by 11 bases and J by 4 bases, with 11 bases between. The CDR3 consists of 12 residues. CDR3: CAGGPSTGELFF. Written as DNA, the CDR3 is TGTGCCGGGGGGCCGAGCACCGGGGAGCTGTTTTTT.

This clone showed up many times. The chain has TRBV5-6 and TRBJ2-7, with TRBD1 identical over 9 bases. V lost 4 bases to trimming and J lost 1 base; unmatched junction nucleotides: 12. This CDR3 has 17 residues. From germline, CDR1 is SGHDT and CDR2 YYEEEE. The CDR3 is CASSPPTGGTVSYEQYF. In DNA form, the CDR3 reads TGTGCCAGCAGCCCCCCCACAGGGGGCACTGTTTCCTACGAGCAGTACTTC.